This is a list of T cell receptor beta chains from one sample in a study of T cell clusters in autoimmune cytopenias. TCRdb derives one entry per CDR3 protein from the multiplex PCR reads, leaving out DNA. This table holds over 6,000 distinct CDR3 sequences. These data were likewise used in another study, on T cell repertoires in aging, cancer and after chemotherapy.

Sequencing was carried out using peripheral blood. The receptors derive from a human donor with an autoimmune cytopenia or autoimmune hepatitis (not recorded which). CDR3s include the opening cysteine and the closing phenylalanine or tryptophan. The order of the fields is clone size, J gene, V gene, CDR3 protein. A clone size is listed for some rows: how often the clone was seen (once, few, many), or a class if it is expanded.

size: .; J: TRBJ1-2; V: TRBV7-2; CDR3: CASSPETGAFYGYTF
size: .; J: TRBJ2-5; V: TRBV20-1; CDR3: CSARVLASGETQYF
size: .; J: TRBJ1-6; V: TRBV27; CDR3: CASSPRQGANSPLHF
size: medium-sized; J: TRBJ2-7; V: TRBV29-1; CDR3: CSVARVGGRYEQYF
size: .; J: TRBJ1-1; V: TRBV6-5; CDR3: CASSAGQYNTEAFF
size: .; J: TRBJ2-7; V: TRBV5-1; CDR3: CASSLLGNYEQYF
size: medium-sized; J: TRBJ2-1; V: TRBV7-9; CDR3: CASSHGGLRDNEQFF
size: .; J: TRBJ1-2; V: TRBV20-1; CDR3: CSASGGAGRWGYGYTF
size: medium-sized; J: TRBJ1-2; V: TRBV6-5; CDR3: CASRVKGGYTF
size: .; J: TRBJ2-1; V: TRBV12-3/TRBV12-4; CDR3: CASTPSTSGLYQFF
size: .; J: TRBJ1-2; V: TRBV20-1; CDR3: CSARNGGETGNLYGYTF